A single T cell receptor beta chain is shown here with its context. Its antigen is as yet unknown. The data stem from a study of CXCR3-negative and CXCR3-positive naive CD8 T cells. Findings and limits, study-wide: Comparably high diversity marked both naive subsets, whereas memory CD8+ cells had much lower diversity. The study found that naive CXCR3-negative and CXCR3-positive cells shared TRBV-TRBJ usage, while memory cells differed. CXCR3 expression partially decreased after cryopreservation; most assays used fresh PBMCs.

The CDR3 has 13 residues. UMI-labeled 5' RACE yielded the TRB cDNA libraries. TCRdb derives one entry per CDR3 protein from the 5' RACE reads, leaving out DNA. This sample contains roughly 100,000 distinct CDR3 sequences. Material: naive CXCR3- CD8+ T cells from blood. As for subset: CD45RO-CCR7+CD27+CD95- naive CD8+ T cells lacking CXCR3 (TNR3-). The genes are TRBV12-3 or TRBV12-4 and TRBJ1-1; with no DNA, the TCRdb D assignment of TRBD1 cannot be verified. The clonotype was recovered from a human donor in good health. Some clones in this sample may be carry-over from other donors' samples. CDR3 protein: CASTDRGGMGAFF.